A selection of T cell receptor beta chains follows, all from one sample in a study of T cell repertoires in cytomegalovirus infection. Via MiXCR, TCRdb re-called the reads, giving one row per CDR3 protein. Seen here are fewer than 950,000 distinct CDR3 sequences, 32% observed once, and the top ten hold 9.5% to 15%. Their antigens remain unidentified. Sequenced material: cultured CD8+ T cells from PBMCs, taken from culture after CMV antigen stimulation. These receptors all stem from a human donor in good health (CMV status not recorded). Some clones in this sample may be carry-over from other donors' samples. Each CDR3 is given with its conserved first and last residue.

j_call v_call cdr3_aa
TRBJ2-1 TRBV5-3 CARSLERGPYNEQFF
TRBJ2-2 TRBV4-2 CASSQTGTGELFF
TRBJ1-3 TRBV12-3/TRBV12-4 CASTTWVSGNTIYF
TRBJ2-3 TRBV28 CASSSGTGGYF
TRBJ1-2 TRBV7-9 CASSLQGLYGYTF
TRBJ1-5 TRBV7-8 CASSLGRILASNQPQHF
TRBJ2-6 TRBV6-1 CASNQGLGANVLTF
TRBJ2-7 TRBV10-3 CAIRIGRTYEQYF
TRBJ1-1 TRBV6-6 CASSYTKRFSNTEAFF
TRBJ2-3 TRBV7-9 CASSSPNQDTQYF
TRBJ2-5 TRBV2 CASSQPHRDRGWGETQYF
TRBJ2-5 TRBV15 CATSRLAGAQETQYF
TRBJ1-2 TRBV20-1 CSARDLNRGSDYTF
TRBJ1-1 TRBV6-2/TRBV6-3 CASSYSSVKTEAFF
TRBJ2-7 TRBV14 CASSQDRGPTYEQYF